What follows are 32 T cell receptor beta chains derived from one specimen sequenced in a study of blood T cell repertoires in COVID-19. Produced via immunoSEQ multiplex PCR; TCRdb's table is partial and in-frame only. Of 350,000 to 450,000 clones in the sample, roughly nine tenths were seen once. The sample taken for sequencing was PBMCs or T cells enriched from blood (not recorded which). All receptors derive from a man aged 30 to 45 who had recovered from COVID-19.

V and J are TRBV4-2 and TRBJ1-1, with a tentative D call TRBD1 (5 bases). The CDR3 consists of 17 residues. V was pared by 2 bases and J by 4 bases, with 20 bases between. Germline CDR1 is LGHNA and CDR2 is YNFKEQ. CDR3 in DNA: TGTGCCAGCAGCCAAAGACAGTTTGCAGGATTGATCACTGAAGCTTTCTTT. Translating gives CASSQRQFAGLITEAFF.

This chain joins TRBV7-9 and TRBJ1-1, with 7 bases matching TRBD1. Germline assignment: CDR1 SEHNR and CDR2 FQNEAQ (reference sequence). This CDR3 contains 11 residues. The ends lost 5 bases at V and 8 bases at J; junction bases unmatched: 2. The CDR3 DNA reads as TGTGCCAGCAGCCCGGGACAGGAAGCTTTCTTT. It specifies CASSPGQEAFF.

The gene calls are TRBV3-1 (or the pseudogene TRBV3-2) and TRBJ1-3; D ambiguous. CDR3 length: 16 residues. The germline CDR1 and CDR2 sequences are LGHDT and YNNKEL (reference sequence). V was shortened by 3 bases and J by 3 bases, with 15 bases between the two germline ends. The CDR3 loop reads CASSQSGSAVGNTIYF. Here the CDR3 DNA reads TGTGCCAGCAGCCAGTCTGGGAGCGCCGTTGGAAACACCATATATTTT.

The V gene is TRBV25-1, the J gene TRBJ1-1; no clear D. Per germline, CDR1 MGHDK and CDR2 SYGVNS. V was clipped by 1 base and J by 4 bases, with 10 bases between them. CDR3 size: 14 residues. CDR3 DNA sequence: TGTGCCAGCAGTGAATCCCCCGGCGGCACTGAAGCTTTCTTT. Its protein is CASSESPGGTEAFF.

The chain has TRBV7-3 and TRBJ2-6; D is perhaps TRBD1 (6 bases). CDR3 length: 17 residues. The ends were cut back, 1 base at V and 2 bases at J, with 12 bases in the middle. The germline CDR1 and CDR2 sequences are SGHTA and FQGTGA. The CDR3 reads CASSLKERTAGANVLTF. The CDR3 DNA is TGTGCCAGCAGCTTAAAGGAGAGGACAGCTGGGGCCAACGTCCTGACTTTC.

Details on this clone: A junction boundary mismatches the germline segment, possibly from a read error. The rearrangement joins TRBV27 to TRBJ2-5; 13 nucleotides match TRBD2. The germline V gene encodes CDR1 MNHEY and CDR2 SMNVEV (reference sequence). The length of the CDR3 is 14 residues. The CDR3 bases are TGTGCCAGCAGTATATCGGGACTAGCGGGGCCCGAGTACTTC. Protein sequence: CASSISGLAGPEYF.

The chain recombines TRBV5-1 with TRBJ2-1, with 8 bases matching TRBD1. Germline-derived CDR1 and CDR2 are SGHRS and YFSETQ. The ends lost 5 bases at V and 4 bases at J; junction bases unmatched: 8. This CDR3 is built from 15 residues. Written as DNA, the CDR3 is TGCGCCAGCAGGCACCGGGACAGGCTATACAATGAGCAGTTCTTC. Protein: CASRHRDRLYNEQFF.

This clone was seen a single time. The genes are TRBV28 and TRBJ2-5, with 9 bases identical to TRBD1. CDR1 is MDHEN and CDR2 is SYDVKM in the germline V gene. The CDR3 is 16 amino acids. V lost 8 bases and J lost 0; bases outside the gene matches: 10. This chain's CDR3 is CASGPPGQGDQETQYF. In DNA form, the CDR3 reads TGTGCCAGCGGTCCGCCGGGACAGGGTGACCAAGAGACCCAGTACTTC.

The chain couples TRBV10-1 to TRBJ1-6, with D possibly matching TRBD1 (6 bases). The V and J ends lost 0 bases and 9 bases respectively, with 6 bases between them. Germline V lookup: CDR1 WNHNN, CDR2 SYGVQD (reference sequence). The CDR3 has 13 amino acids. The CDR3 coding sequence is TGCGCCAGCAGTGAGTCGGGGGCTTCACCCCTCCACTTT. This encodes CASSESGASPLHF.

This chain uses TRBV2 with TRBJ1-2, with TRBD1 as a possible D gene (5 bases). Between the trimmed V and J ends, which lost 2 bases and 7 bases, there was a span of 14 bases. CDR3 length: 14 residues. Germline V gene data show CDR1 as SNHLY and CDR2 as FYNNEI. CDR3 protein: CASSESLTAGGYTF. CDR3 coding DNA: TGTGCCAGCAGTGAAAGTCTGACAGCGGGTGGCTACACCTTC.

The chain carries TRBV11-3 and TRBJ2-2; 7 bases match TRBD1. Trimming removed 4 bases from V and 1 base from J; junction bases left unmatched: 9. CDR1 is SGHNT and CDR2 is YENEEA in the germline V gene. The CDR3 has 17 residues. As DNA, the CDR3 is TGTGCCAGCAGCTCTTATCCCGGGACAGAGAACACCGGGGAGCTGTTTTTT. This gives the protein CASSSYPGTENTGELFF.

The rearrangement joins TRBV5-1 to TRBJ1-1, with a weak D call TRBD1 (6 bases). This CDR3 is built from 13 residues. CDR1 SGHRS and CDR2 YFSETQ come from the germline V gene. V lost 4 bases to trimming and J lost 8 bases, with 15 bases between them. CDR3 residues: CASSLTQGKEAFF. The CDR3 DNA sequence: TGCGCCAGCAGCCTGACTCAGGGGAAAGAAGCTTTCTTT.

The chain joins TRBV9 to TRBJ1-5; TRBD1 might be the D (6 bases). Germline CDR1 reads SGDLS; CDR2 reads YYNGEE. Trimming took off 4 bases at V and 9 bases at J, with 20 bases between the two ends. This CDR3 comprises 15 residues. The CDR3 coding sequence is TGTGCCAGCAGCCTACAGGGTTCTAGTTTGGCGCCCCAGCATTTT. This gives the protein CASSLQGSSLAPQHF.

This clone was seen once. The V call is TRBV7-2, the J call TRBJ2-7; 7 positions match TRBD2. From germline, CDR1 is SGHTA and CDR2 FQGNSA. With V trimmed by 5 bases and J by 0 bases, 4 bases remained unmatched. The CDR3 has 14 residues. The CDR3 reads CASSPSGSSYEQYF. In DNA form, the CDR3 reads TGTGCCAGCAGCCCTAGCGGTAGCTCCTACGAGCAGTACTTC.

The rearrangement joins TRBV11-2 to TRBJ1-4, with D maybe TRBD1 (5 bases). The germline V gene has CDR1 SGHAT and CDR2 FQNNGV. V was shortened by 1 base and J by 4 bases, with 10 bases between the two germline ends. CDR3 size: 15 residues. The CDR3 DNA follows: TGTGCCAGCAGCTTAGGGGGCACCGGTAATGAAAAACTGTTTTTT. This codes for CASSLGGTGNEKLFF. Based on the CDR3 plus reference TRBV11-2 and TRBJ1-4, the full variable domain is EAGVAQSPRYKIIEKRQSVAFWCNPISGHATLYWYQQILGQGPKLLIQFQNNGVVDDSQLPKDRFSAERLKGVDSTLKIQPAKLEDSAVYLCASSLGGTGNEKLFFGSGTQLSVL.

The gene calls are TRBV9 and TRBJ2-1; 7 bases are shared with TRBD2. The ends lost 3 bases at V and 4 bases at J; junction bases unmatched: 10. CDR3 length: 16 residues. In germline, CDR1 is SGDLS, CDR2 YYNGEE. The chain's CDR3 is CASSAYGRTFYNEQFF. The CDR3 nucleotides read TGTGCCAGCAGCGCCTACGGGAGGACCTTTTACAATGAGCAGTTCTTC.

The chain recombines TRBV19 with TRBJ1-3; weak D call: TRBD1 (5 bases). The CDR3 is 13 residues long. Trimming shortened V by 6 bases and J by 5 bases, and 11 bases separated the two germline ends. Per the germline V gene, CDR1 is LNHDA and CDR2 is SQIVND (reference sequence). The CDR3: CASRRTFRNTIYF. The CDR3 nucleotides are TGTGCCAGTAGAAGGACATTCAGAAACACCATATATTTT.

The chain uses TRBV2 and TRBJ1-5, with 7 positions matching TRBD1. CDR3 length equals 15 residues. Germline values: CDR1 SNHLY, CDR2 FYNNEI. V shed 4 bases, J shed 0 bases, and the junction held 3 bases outside the gene matches. The CDR3 region has the DNA TGTGCCAGCAGTGCGGGACAGCCTAGCAATCAGCCCCAGCATTTT. Translation gives CASSAGQPSNQPQHF.

Only one count was recorded for this clone. This chain joins TRBV6-5 and TRBJ1-5; possible D gene TRBD1, 5 bases. Germline V lookup: CDR1 MNHEY, CDR2 SVGAGI. The CDR3 covers 15 residues. Trimming took off 5 bases at V and 0 bases at J, with 11 bases between the two ends. CDR3 sequence reads: CASSLGGGSNQPQHF. The CDR3, as DNA: TGTGCCAGCAGTCTGGGGGGGGGTAGCAATCAGCCCCAGCATTTT.

The chain recombines TRBV2 with TRBJ1-1; weak D call: TRBD1 (6 bases). In germline, CDR1 is SNHLY, CDR2 FYNNEI. The CDR3 has 13 amino acids. Trimming stripped 5 bases from V and 1 base from J, with 8 bases between. DNA of the CDR3: TGTGCCAGCAGTCGGGACAAGAACACTGAAGCTTTCTTT. It encodes CASSRDKNTEAFF.

The J gene is TRBJ1-1, the V gene TRBV9, with D unclear. With 0 bases removed from V and 1 base from J, the gap between germline ends came to 19 bases. There are 18 residues in the CDR3. CDR1 is SGDLS, CDR2 YYNGEE, per germline. CDR3 loop: CASSVEVTPSRANTEAFF. CDR3 coding DNA: TGTGCCAGCAGCGTAGAGGTAACCCCATCGAGGGCGAACACTGAAGCTTTCTTT.

This chain uses TRBV6-1 with TRBJ2-1; unclear D gene. Looked up from germline, CDR1 is MNHNS and CDR2 is SASEGT. CDR3 length equals 13 residues. V was trimmed by 1 base and J by 12 bases, leaving 13 bases between them. The CDR3 DNA follows: TGTGCCAGCAGTGAAGAAGGCGGCGCCGTGCAGTTCTTC. This translates into CASSEEGGAVQFF.

The chain links TRBV10-3 to TRBJ2-1; D not resolved. The V end lost 0 bases, the J end lost 8 bases, and 17 bases lay between the germline ends. Germline CDR1 and CDR2: ENHRY and SYGVKD. The CDR3 length is 16 residues. The CDR3 loop reads CAISESVRGDVDEQFF. CDR3 nucleotide sequence: TGTGCCATCAGTGAGTCTGTCCGCGGCGATGTGGATGAGCAGTTCTTC.

This sequence joins TRBV6-1 and TRBJ2-7; 9 positions match TRBD1. Germline CDR1 and CDR2: MNHNS and SASEGT. The CDR3 covers 17 residues. V shed 2 bases and J 2 bases; nucleotides not matched to a gene: 10. The CDR3 DNA reads as TGTGCCAGCAGTGAAATTACAGGGGGCGGCTTAGCCTACGAGCAGTACTTC. It is translated as CASSEITGGGLAYEQYF.

The genes are TRBV24-1 and TRBJ2-7; D is possibly TRBD2 (5 bases). The CDR3 covers 13 residues. The ends were cut back, 5 bases at V and 5 bases at J, with 12 bases in the middle. In germline, CDR1 is KGHDR, CDR2 SFDVKD. The CDR3 is CATSGGNADEQYF. CDR3 bases: TGTGCCACCAGTGGAGGGAATGCAGACGAGCAGTACTTC.

This clone appeared a few times. V gene TRBV4-1 combines with J gene TRBJ2-7; D may be TRBD1 (6 bases). The CDR3 length is 14 residues. Germline loops: CDR1 MGHRA, CDR2 YSYEKL. The germline V and J ends were trimmed by 1 base and 3 bases, with 10 bases remaining between them. The CDR3 sequence is CASSQAQGIYEQYF. The CDR3 region has the DNA TGCGCCAGCAGCCAAGCCCAGGGGATCTACGAGCAGTACTTC.

V is TRBV28 and J is TRBJ1-6, with a weak D call TRBD1 (5 bases). The germline V gene encodes CDR1 MDHEN and CDR2 SYDVKM. The V end was cut by 8 bases, the J end by 6 bases, with 8 bases between. The CDR3 is 12 amino acids. The CDR3 is CASWGPNSPLHF. For the CDR3, the DNA is TGTGCCAGCTGGGGCCCTAATTCACCCCTCCACTTT.

The V and J genes are TRBV5-1 and TRBJ2-7; 10 bases are a match to TRBD2. In germline, CDR1 is SGHRS, CDR2 YFSETQ. V dropped 4 bases and J dropped 4; count of bases not matched to a gene: 5. This CDR3 region has 14 residues. The CDR3 region has the DNA TGCGCCAGCAGCGTGGGGACTAGCGTGTACGAGCAGTACTTC. This gives the protein CASSVGTSVYEQYF.

The V and J genes are TRBV6-5 and TRBJ2-7, with 14 bases identical to TRBD2. The CDR3 has 13 amino acids. From germline, CDR1 is MNHEY and CDR2 SVGAGI. With V trimmed by 10 bases and J by 6 bases, 5 bases remained unmatched. CDR3 residues: CATGTSGSVEQYF. For the CDR3, the DNA is TGTGCCACCGGGACTAGCGGGAGCGTCGAGCAGTACTTC.

The chain employs TRBV7-6 and TRBJ2-1, with 11 nucleotides matching TRBD2. V gave up 5 bases and J gave up 3 bases; unmatched junction bases: 6. The CDR3 consists of 16 residues. Looked up from germline, CDR1 is SGHVS and CDR2 is FNYEAQ. The CDR3, as DNA: TGTGCCAGCAGCAGTGCGACTAGCGGGATCTACAATGAGCAGTTCTTC. This encodes CASSSATSGIYNEQFF.

The J gene is TRBJ1-3, the V gene TRBV6-5; perhaps TRBD1 as D (6 bases). This CDR3 is built from 15 residues. Germline V lookup: CDR1 MNHEY, CDR2 SVGAGI. Trimming stripped 6 bases from V and 6 bases from J, with 18 bases between. The CDR3 loop is CASRGALGLTNTIYF. The CDR3 DNA is TGTGCCAGCAGGGGGGCACTGGGGTTGACAAACACCATATATTTT.

DNA for the CDR3: TGTGCCAGCAGCTTTACTAGCGGGAGGGCCCTTGAGCAGTTCTTC. As protein: CASSFTSGRALEQFF. The V gene is TRBV7-9, the J gene TRBJ2-1, with TRBD2 matching over 13 bases. Germline V lookup: CDR1 SEHNR, CDR2 FQNEAQ (reference sequence). This CDR3 has 15 residues. Trimming cost V 3 bases and J 9 bases; bases outside gene matches: 5.